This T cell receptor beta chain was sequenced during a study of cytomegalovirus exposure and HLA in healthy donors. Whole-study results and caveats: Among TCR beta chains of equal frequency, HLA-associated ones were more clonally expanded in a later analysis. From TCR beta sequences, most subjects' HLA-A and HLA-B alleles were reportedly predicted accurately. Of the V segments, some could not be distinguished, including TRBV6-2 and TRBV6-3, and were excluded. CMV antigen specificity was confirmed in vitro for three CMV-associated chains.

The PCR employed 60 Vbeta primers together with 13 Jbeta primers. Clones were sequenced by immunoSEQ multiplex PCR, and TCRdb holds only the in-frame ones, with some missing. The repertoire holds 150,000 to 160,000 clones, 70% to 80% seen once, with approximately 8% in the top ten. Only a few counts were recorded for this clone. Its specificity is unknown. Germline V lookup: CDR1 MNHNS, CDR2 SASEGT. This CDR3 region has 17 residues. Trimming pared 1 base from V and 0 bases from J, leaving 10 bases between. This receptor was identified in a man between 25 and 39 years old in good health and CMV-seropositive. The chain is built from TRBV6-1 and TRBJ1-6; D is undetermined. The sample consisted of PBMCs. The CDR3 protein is CASSEVGGSSYNSPLHF. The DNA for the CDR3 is TGTGCCAGCAGTGAAGTTGGCGGGAGCTCCTATAATTCACCCCTCCACTTT.